This TCR beta chain was documented in a study of Graves' ophthalmopathy and Graves' hyperthyroidism. General study points: Ophthalmopathy progression prediction by the model yielded a sensitivity of about 69% and a specificity of under 85%.

Amplified TCR beta CDR3 regions were obtained using RNA transcripts as template. First-round RT-PCR relied on HTBI primers, and a second-round multiplex PCR came next. TCRdb fed the multiplex PCR reads into MiXCR, producing one record per CDR3 protein. The sample shows fewer than 650,000 distinct CDR3 sequences, 22% of them seen only once. V shed 5 bases and J 4 bases; nucleotides not matched to a gene: 7. Germline V CDR1 and CDR2: SGHAT, FQNNGV. CDR3 length: 14 residues. This clonotype was observed a handful of times. Its antigen is as yet unknown. Serum thyroxine and TRAb, along with clinical symptoms, thyroid ultrasound and orbital computed tomography, were what diagnosis relied on. The PBMCs had their origin in around 10 ml of fresh peripheral blood.

The origin of this receptor is a woman aged 18-35 years with stable Graves' hyperthyroidism. Some clones in this sample may be carry-over from other donors' samples. Specimen: peripheral blood. The V gene is TRBV11-2, the J gene TRBJ1-1, with 7 positions matching TRBD1. The CDR3 protein is CASSPQGYGTEAFF. CDR3 DNA: TGTGCCAGCAGCCCACAGGGGTACGGCACTGAAGCTTTCTTT.